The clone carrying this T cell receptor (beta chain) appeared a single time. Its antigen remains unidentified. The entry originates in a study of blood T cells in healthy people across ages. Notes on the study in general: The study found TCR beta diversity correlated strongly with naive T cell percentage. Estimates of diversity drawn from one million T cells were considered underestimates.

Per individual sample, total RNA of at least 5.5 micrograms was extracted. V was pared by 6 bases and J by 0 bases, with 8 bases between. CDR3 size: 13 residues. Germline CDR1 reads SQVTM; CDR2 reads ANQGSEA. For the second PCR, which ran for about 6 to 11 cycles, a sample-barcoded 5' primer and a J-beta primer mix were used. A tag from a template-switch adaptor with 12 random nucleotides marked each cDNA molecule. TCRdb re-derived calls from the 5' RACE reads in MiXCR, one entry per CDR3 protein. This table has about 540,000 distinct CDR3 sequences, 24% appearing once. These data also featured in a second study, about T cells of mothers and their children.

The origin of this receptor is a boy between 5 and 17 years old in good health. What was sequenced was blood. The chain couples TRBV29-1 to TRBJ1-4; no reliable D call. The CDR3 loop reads CSVSSATNEKLFF. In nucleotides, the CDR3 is TGCAGCGTGTCATCCGCAACTAATGAAAAACTGTTTTTT.